This T cell receptor beta chain came from a study of quantifying T cell responses using KT2 cells. Overall study: cDNA was made from DNase-treated RNA using alpha and beta constant primers. The second PCR was a qPCR stopped at a predetermined fluorescence threshold. The study, taken as a whole, reports: Detection of KT2 sequences held at the lowest tested level, about one cell per 100,000 PBMC.

An oligo carrying a UMI was ligated to the cDNA 3' end. First-round PCR used 4 to 5 cycles and beta primers RC1.1 and RC1.2 covering TRBC1 and TRBC2. MiXCR, applied by TCRdb to the UMI-ligation and nested PCR reads, yields one record per CDR3 protein. This sample has roughly 50,000 distinct CDR3 sequences, with roughly an eighth found just once. This clonotype appeared many times. Its antigen is as yet unknown. A range of KT2-to-PBMC ratios was made using fixed PBMC numbers. The CDR3 covers 17 residues. Germline V gives CDR1 SGHRS, CDR2 YFSETQ. The junction had 9 bases not matched to a gene; V was cut back by 4 bases and J by 2 bases.

The chain has TRBV5-1 and TRBJ2-5; the match to TRBD2 covers 12 bases. This receptor was taken from a human donor. Sequencing was done on a sample of PBMCs spiked with cells of the T cell clone KT2. The CDR3 sequence: CASSPLAGGPPQETQYF. The CDR3 region has the DNA TGCGCCAGCAGCCCGCTAGCGGGAGGGCCTCCACAAGAGACCCAGTACTTC.